This TCR beta chain was sequenced in a study of T-cell reconstitution after alpha-beta-depleted transplantation in children. The CDR3 runs to 13 residues. Germline V gene sequence: CDR1 DFQATT, CDR2 SNEGSKA (reference sequence). The germline V and J ends were trimmed by 6 bases and 1 base, with 12 bases remaining between them. This clonotype was recorded at least ten times. During its preparation, the TCRbeta library received unique molecular identifiers. TCRdb called the PCR reads again in MiXCR, with one record for every CDR3 protein. The table shows about 230,000 distinct CDR3 sequences, with roughly 10% occurring only once.

The sample in question was PBMCs from the stem cell graft donor, obtained from the stem cell graft. This receptor was obtained from a human donor who donated a stem cell graft to a child with acute lymphoblastic leukemia. The chain is built from TRBV20-1 and TRBJ1-1, with a weak D call TRBD1 (5 bases). The CDR3: CSAGDGKNTEAFF. The CDR3 DNA follows: TGCAGTGCCGGGGACGGAAAGAACACTGAAGCTTTCTTT.